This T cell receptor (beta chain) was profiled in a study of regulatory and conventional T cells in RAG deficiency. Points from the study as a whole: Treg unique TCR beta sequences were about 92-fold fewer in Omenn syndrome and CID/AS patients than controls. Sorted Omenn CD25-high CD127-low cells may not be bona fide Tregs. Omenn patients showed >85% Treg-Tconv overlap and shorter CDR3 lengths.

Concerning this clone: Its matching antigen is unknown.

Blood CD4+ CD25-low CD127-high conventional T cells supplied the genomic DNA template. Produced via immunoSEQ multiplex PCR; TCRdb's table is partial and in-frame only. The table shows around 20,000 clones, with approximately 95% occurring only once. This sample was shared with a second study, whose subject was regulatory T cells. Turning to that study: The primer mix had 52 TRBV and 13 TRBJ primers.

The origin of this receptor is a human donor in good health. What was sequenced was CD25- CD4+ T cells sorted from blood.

The CDR3, as DNA: TGTGCCAGCTCACCCTCCGGGGGATACAATGAGCAGTTCTTC. This sequence encodes CASSPSGGYNEQFF. V and J are TRBV18 and TRBJ2-1; the D gene is possibly TRBD2 (6 bases). Germline V gene sequence: CDR1 KGHSH, CDR2 LQKENI. V lost 3 bases and J lost 4, with 10 bases in between. This CDR3 spans 14 amino acids.